The source of this TCR beta chain is a study of T cell repertoires in cytomegalovirus infection. This clonotype was observed many times. TCRdb fed the reads into MiXCR, producing one record per CDR3 protein. The table has over 200,000 distinct CDR3 sequences, 12% to 15% seen once. The germline gives CDR1 SGHVS, CDR2 FQNEAQ. The length of the CDR3 is 16 residues. V was shortened by 5 bases and J by 0 bases, with 15 bases between the two germline ends. This TCR derives from a human donor in good health (CMV status not recorded). Some clones in this sample may be carry-over from other donors' samples. Specimen: PBMCs. The J gene is TRBJ2-3, the V gene TRBV7-8; no firm D call. CDR3 amino acids: CASSPAGWASTDTQYF. CDR3 DNA sequence: TGTGCCAGCAGCCCGGCTGGTTGGGCTAGCACAGATACGCAGTATTTT.